Listed below are T cell receptor beta chains from one sample, sequenced in a study of PD-1 blockade in classical Hodgkin lymphoma. Repertoires were generated with immunoSEQ multiplex PCR, while TCRdb's copy carries only in-frame clones and drops some. This table holds around 20,000 clones, 80% found once. The sample here was peripheral blood mononuclear cells (PBMCs), taken before the second cycle of nivolumab. The source is a human donor with classical Hodgkin lymphoma. Each CDR3 is given with its conserved first and last residue. D genes are given only for firm matches. Clone size is given for some rows only: seen once, a few or many times, or a class if the clone is expanded.

V	size	J	D	DNA	CDR3
TRBV7-8	-	TRBJ2-7	TRBD2	TGTGCCAGCAGCTTTCGCGGGAGATTACTCTCCTACGAGCAGTACTTC	CASSFRGRLLSYEQYF
TRBV30	-	TRBJ1-2	-	TGTGCCTGGAGTGATCTGGGCTTCAACTATGGCTACACCTTC	CAWSDLGFNYGYTF
TRBV5-1	-	TRBJ1-1	-	TGCGCCAGCAACCCGGGGGAGGGGAGACTAAACACTGAAGCTTTCTTT	CASNPGEGRLNTEAFF
TRBV13	medium-sized	TRBJ1-5	TRBD1	TGTGCCAGCAGCTCACAGGGGCTCAATCAGCCCCAGCATTTT	CASSSQGLNQPQHF
TRBV30	-	TRBJ2-7	-	TGTGCCTGGACCCCCCCCTCGGGAATCTCGGGGGAGCAGTACTTC	CAWTPPSGISGEQYF
TRBV2	-	TRBJ2-1	TRBD2	TGTGCCAGCGCTAAAGAAGCGGGGGCGTACAATGAGCAGTTCTTC	CASAKEAGAYNEQFF
TRBV10-1	few	TRBJ1-4	-	TGCGCCAGCAGTGAGTCGGTGGGACGTAATGAAAAACTGTTTTTT	CASSESVGRNEKLFF
TRBV4-3	-	TRBJ1-1	TRBD1	TGCGCCAGCAGCCAGAAGGGGGACGACAGGGCCACTGAAGCTTTCTTT	CASSQKGDDRATEAFF
TRBV9	few	TRBJ1-2	-	TGTGCCAGCAGCGTAGTCGGAGGAGGCTACACCTTC	CASSVVGGGYTF
TRBV5-4	-	TRBJ2-1	TRBD2	TGTGCCAGCAGCCCCCAAGCGGGGGGGCTCAATGAGCAGTTCTTC	CASSPQAGGLNEQFF
TRBV9	-	TRBJ1-5	-	TGTGCCAGCAGCGTATGGGCAGACCGAAATCAGCCCCAGCATTTT	CASSVWADRNQPQHF
TRBV19	-	TRBJ1-1	-	TGTGCCAGTAGTATAGTGTCGAACACTGAAGCTTTCTTT	CASSIVSNTEAFF
TRBV9	-	TRBJ2-2	-	TGTGCCAGCAGCGTAGCGGGTAGGCCGAACACCGGGGAGCTGTTTTTT	CASSVAGRPNTGELFF
TRBV4-1	-	TRBJ2-1	TRBD2	TGCGCCAGCAGCTCCGGGGGGGAGGCCTACAATGAGCAGTTCTTC	CASSSGGEAYNEQFF
TRBV9	once	TRBJ2-4	-	TGTGCCAGCAGCGTAGAGTCCCAGGGCCGGATCCACTTC	CASSVESQGRIHF
TRBV19	-	TRBJ2-3	-	TGTGCCAGTAGTATAGTGGGGGGATACACAGATACGCAGTATTTT	CASSIVGGYTDTQYF
TRBV5-5	medium-sized	TRBJ1-1	TRBD1	TGTGCCAGCAGCTTGGCCGGGGACAGGGGAATTGAAGCTTTCTTT	CASSLAGDRGIEAFF
TRBV6-4	-	TRBJ2-2	-	TGTGCCAGCAGTGCGTCCCCCACCGGGGAGCTGTTTTTT	CASSASPTGELFF
TRBV5-4	few	TRBJ2-3	TRBD1	TGTGCCAGCAGCACGGGGGACAGGGTTACAGATACGCAGTATTTT	CASSTGDRVTDTQYF
TRBV10-2	-	TRBJ2-2	TRBD1	TGCGCCAGCAGTGAGACGAGGGGGCCTCCCCCCGGGGAGCTGTTTTTT	CASSETRGPPPGELFF
TRBV28	-	TRBJ1-1	-	TGTGCCAGCAGTGCCGGGGCGCTGAACACTGAAGCTTTCTTT	CASSAGALNTEAFF
TRBV4-1	-	TRBJ2-5	-	TGCGCCAGCAGCCAAGCCGGAACTAGCTACCAAGAGACCCAGTACTTC	CASSQAGTSYQETQYF
TRBV5-1	-	TRBJ2-5	-	TGCGCCAGCAGCTTGGCCGTAGGGTGGAGTCAAGAGGCCCAGTACTTC	CASSLAVGWSQEAQYF
TRBV6-5	-	TRBJ2-2	TRBD2	TGTGCCAGCAGAGGACTAGCTGTCACCGGGGAGCTGTTTTTT	CASRGLAVTGELFF
TRBV6-1	-	TRBJ1-1	-	TGTGCCAGCTGGGTGGGAATGGAGAACACTGAAGCTTTCTTT	CASWVGMENTEAFF
TRBV28	-	TRBJ1-5	TRBD1	TGTGCCAGCTGGGGACAGCTCAATCAGCCCCAGCATTTT	CASWGQLNQPQHF
TRBV7-2	-	TRBJ2-3	TRBD1	TGTGCCAGCAGCAACGGGGACAGCCGCACAGATACGCAGTATTTT	CASSNGDSRTDTQYF
TRBV19	-	TRBJ2-1	-	TGTGCCAGTAATAAAGACAGCATCTCCTACAATGAGCAGTTCTTC	CASNKDSISYNEQFF
TRBV11-2	-	TRBJ1-5	-	TGTGCCAGCAGCTTAGGTGGATATCAGCCCCAGCATTTT	CASSLGGYQPQHF
TRBV6-6	-	TRBJ1-4	-	TGTGCCAGCAGCCAGCGTCATGAAAAACTGTTTTTT	CASSQRHEKLFF
TRBV19	-	TRBJ2-1	-	TGTGCCAGTAGTATAGAGTACAGGGAGTGGGGCAATGAGCAGTTCTTC	CASSIEYREWGNEQFF
TRBV25-1	-	TRBJ1-5	-	TGTGCCAGCACAGGGGCGGGTGAGAGCAATCAGCCCCAGCATTTT	CASTGAGESNQPQHF
TRBV4-3	-	TRBJ2-1	TRBD2	TGCGCCAGCAGCCAAGGCCTTAGCGGGAGGCCCAATGAGCAGTTCTTC	CASSQGLSGRPNEQFF
TRBV5-1	once	TRBJ2-4	TRBD1	TGCGCCAGCAGCTTGGACCGACAGGGGGCCGCCAAAAACATTCAGTACTTC	CASSLDRQGAAKNIQYF
TRBV28	-	TRBJ1-1	-	TGTGCCAGCAGTTCACCAGGGAGGTACACTGAAGCTTTCTTT	CASSSPGRYTEAFF
TRBV30	-	TRBJ1-2	-	TGTGCCTGGAGTGAACAAACAGACTATGGCTACACCTTC	CAWSEQTDYGYTF
TRBV6-5	-	TRBJ1-1	TRBD1	TGTGCCAGCAGTTACGGGGACAGGGGGCGCAGCACTGAAGCTTTCTTT	CASSYGDRGRSTEAFF
TRBV4-1	-	TRBJ2-3	TRBD2	TGCGCCAGCAGCCAAGAGAAACCCGGACTAGCGGGGGGGTTCACAGATACGCAGTATTTT	CASSQEKPGLAGGFTDTQYF
TRBV15	-	TRBJ1-1	-	TGTGCCACCAGCCTTTATAGAGGGTACACTGAAGCTTTCTTT	CATSLYRGYTEAFF